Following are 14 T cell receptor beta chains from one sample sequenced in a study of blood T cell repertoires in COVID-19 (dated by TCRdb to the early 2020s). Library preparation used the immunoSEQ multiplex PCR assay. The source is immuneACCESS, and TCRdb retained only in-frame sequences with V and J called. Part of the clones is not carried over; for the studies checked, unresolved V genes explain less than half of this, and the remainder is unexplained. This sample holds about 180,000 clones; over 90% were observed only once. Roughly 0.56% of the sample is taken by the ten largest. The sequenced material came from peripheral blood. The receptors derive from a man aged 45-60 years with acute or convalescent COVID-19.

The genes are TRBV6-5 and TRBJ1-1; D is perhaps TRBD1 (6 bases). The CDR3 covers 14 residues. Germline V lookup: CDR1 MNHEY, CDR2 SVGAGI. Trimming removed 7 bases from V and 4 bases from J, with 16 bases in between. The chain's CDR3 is CASKLQGGTTEAFF. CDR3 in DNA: TGTGCCAGCAAACTACAGGGAGGGACCACTGAAGCTTTCTTT.

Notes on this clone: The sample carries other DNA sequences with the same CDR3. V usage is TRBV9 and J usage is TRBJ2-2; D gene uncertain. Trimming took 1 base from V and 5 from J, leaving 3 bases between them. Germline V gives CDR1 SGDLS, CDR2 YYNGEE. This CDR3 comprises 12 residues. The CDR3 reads CASSVSTGELFF. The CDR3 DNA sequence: TGTGCCAGCAGCGTATCGACCGGGGAGCTGTTTTTT.

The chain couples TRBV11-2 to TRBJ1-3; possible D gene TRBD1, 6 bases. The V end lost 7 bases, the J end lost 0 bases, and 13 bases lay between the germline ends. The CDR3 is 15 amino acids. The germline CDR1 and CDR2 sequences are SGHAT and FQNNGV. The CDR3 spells CASTPTGTSGNTIYF. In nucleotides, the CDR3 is TGTGCCAGCACCCCGACAGGAACCTCTGGAAACACCATATATTTT.

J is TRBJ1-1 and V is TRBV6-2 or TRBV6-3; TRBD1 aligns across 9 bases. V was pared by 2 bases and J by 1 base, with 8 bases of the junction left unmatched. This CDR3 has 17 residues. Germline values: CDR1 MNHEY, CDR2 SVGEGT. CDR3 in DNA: TGTGCCAGCAGTTACGAAAGGGAGACAGGGGGGAACACTGAAGCTTTCTTT. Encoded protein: CASSYERETGGNTEAFF.

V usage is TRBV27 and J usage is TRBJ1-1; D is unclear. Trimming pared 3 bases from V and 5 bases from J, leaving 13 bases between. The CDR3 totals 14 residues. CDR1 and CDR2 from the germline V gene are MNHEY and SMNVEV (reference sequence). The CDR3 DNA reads TGTGCCAGCAGTTTCGCCGGGGTTAATACTGAAGCTTTCTTT. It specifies CASSFAGVNTEAFF.

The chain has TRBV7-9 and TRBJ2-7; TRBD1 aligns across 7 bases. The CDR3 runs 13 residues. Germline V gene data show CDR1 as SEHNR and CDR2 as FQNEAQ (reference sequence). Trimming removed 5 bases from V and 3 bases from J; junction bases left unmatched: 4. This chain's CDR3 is CASSPTGDYEQYV. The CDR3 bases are TGTGCCAGCAGCCCAACAGGGGACTACGAGCAGTACGTC.

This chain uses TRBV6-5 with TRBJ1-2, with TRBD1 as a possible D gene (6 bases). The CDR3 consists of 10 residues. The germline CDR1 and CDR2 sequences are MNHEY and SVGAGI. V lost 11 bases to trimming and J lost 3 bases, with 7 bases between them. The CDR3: CAAGDYGYTF. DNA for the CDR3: TGTGCCGCAGGGGACTATGGCTACACCTTC.

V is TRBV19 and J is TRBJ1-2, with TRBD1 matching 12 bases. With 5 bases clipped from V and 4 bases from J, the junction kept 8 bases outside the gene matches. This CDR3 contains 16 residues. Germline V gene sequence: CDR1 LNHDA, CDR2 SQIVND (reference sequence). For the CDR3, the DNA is TGTGCCAGTAGTCCCCTAGGGGACAGGGGGCTCTATGGCTACACCTTC. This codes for CASSPLGDRGLYGYTF. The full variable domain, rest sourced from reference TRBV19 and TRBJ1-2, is DGGITQSPKYLFRKEGQNVTLSCEQNLNHDAMYWYRQDPGQGLRLIYYSQIVNDFQKGDIAEGYSVSREKKESFPLTVTSAQKNPTAFYLCASSPLGDRGLYGYTFGSGTRLTVV.

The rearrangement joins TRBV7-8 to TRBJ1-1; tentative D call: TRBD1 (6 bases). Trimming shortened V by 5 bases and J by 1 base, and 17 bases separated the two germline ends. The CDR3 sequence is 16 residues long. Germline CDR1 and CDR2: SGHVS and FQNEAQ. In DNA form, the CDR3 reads TGTGCCAGCAGCCCATCCACAGGGACGGGGAACACTGAAGCTTTCTTT. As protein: CASSPSTGTGNTEAFF.

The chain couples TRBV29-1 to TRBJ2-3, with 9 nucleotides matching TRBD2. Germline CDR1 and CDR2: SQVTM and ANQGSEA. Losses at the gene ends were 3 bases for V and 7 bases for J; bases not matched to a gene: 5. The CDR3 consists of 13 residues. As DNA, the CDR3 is TGCAGCGTTGAGGCTCTAGCGGGGTATACGCAGTATTTT. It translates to CSVEALAGYTQYF.

CDR3 sequence: CASSHPPVGGVNEQFF. The DNA for the CDR3 is TGCGCCAGCAGCCATCCCCCCGTGGGAGGGGTTAATGAGCAGTTCTTC. The rearrangement uses TRBV4-1 and TRBJ2-1; 7 positions agree with TRBD2. Germline V gene sequence: CDR1 MGHRA, CDR2 YSYEKL. The CDR3 totals 16 residues. After removal of 3 bases from V and 7 bases from J, the junction contained 12 bases not matched to a gene.

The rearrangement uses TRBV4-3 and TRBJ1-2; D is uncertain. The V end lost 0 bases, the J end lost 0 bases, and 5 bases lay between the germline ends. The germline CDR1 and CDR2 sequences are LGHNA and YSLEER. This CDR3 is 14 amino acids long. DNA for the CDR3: TGCGCCAGCAGCCAAGATCGGGCTAACTATGGCTACACCTTC. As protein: CASSQDRANYGYTF.

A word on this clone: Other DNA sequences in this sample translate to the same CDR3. The CDR3 nucleotides are TGTGCCAGCAGCTTAGGACAGGGTGGAAACACCATATATTTT. This sequence encodes CASSLGQGGNTIYF. V gene TRBV7-2 combines with J gene TRBJ1-3; 7 nucleotides match TRBD1. Trimming cost V 1 base and J 3 bases; bases outside gene matches: 0. Per germline, CDR1 SGHTA and CDR2 FQGNSA. The CDR3 sequence is 14 residues long.

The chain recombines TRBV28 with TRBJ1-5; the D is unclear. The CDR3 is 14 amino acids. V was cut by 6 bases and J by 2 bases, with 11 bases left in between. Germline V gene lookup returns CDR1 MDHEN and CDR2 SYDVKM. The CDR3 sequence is CASSLPYGNQPQHF. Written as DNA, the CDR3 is TGTGCCAGCAGCCTCCCCTATGGCAATCAGCCCCAGCATTTT. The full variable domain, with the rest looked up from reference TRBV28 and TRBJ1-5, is DVKVTQSSRYLVKRTGEKVFLECVQDMDHENMFWYRQDPGLGLRLIYFSYDVKMKEKGDIPEGYSVSREKKERFSLILESASTNQTSMYLCASSLPYGNQPQHFGDGTRLSIL.